This T cell receptor beta chain was retrieved from a study of blood T cell repertoires in COVID-19. Study overall: T cells, B-cell-depleted T cells, or PBMCs provided the cDNA or gDNA that served as material.

The participants were between roughly 18 and 89 years old and came from about two dozen US areas. Researchers sorted participants into cohorts using their self-reported clinical history. This clone has just one count. CDR1 is SGHRS and CDR2 is YFSETQ in the germline V gene. This CDR3 has 17 amino acids. V lost 3 bases to trimming and J lost 3 bases, with 22 bases between them. Per the authors' pipeline: Amplified reference gene primers provided the basis for estimating nucleated cell counts. Profiling relied on immunoSEQ multiplex PCR, and the TCRdb table lists in-frame clones only, not all of them. V, J and clone size reflect that table, while D and trimming were determined from the DNA. The sample contains about 200,000 clones, 80% to 85% of which appear only once.

Sequencing was performed on PBMCs or T cells enriched from blood (not recorded which). The chain uses TRBV5-1 and TRBJ2-7; the D gene is possibly TRBD1 (5 bases). This clonotype was sampled from a woman in her fifties or sixties with acute COVID-19. This CDR3 is CASSSGGQDPPFYEQYF. CDR3 in DNA: TGCGCCAGCAGCTCTGGCGGACAAGACCCACCGTTCTACGAGCAGTACTTC.